The clone carrying this TCR beta chain appeared many times. Antigen unknown. TCRdb independently ran MiXCR on the 5' RACE reads; one entry per CDR3 protein. This table holds hundreds of thousands of distinct CDR3 sequences, around 20% found once. The data belong to a study of identical twins. Study findings and constraints: Less excess twin sharing appeared in beta out-of-frame sequences. Its conclusions, products of cross-sectional statistical analysis, did not come from following the same donors.

Each donor (without exception) was a healthy Caucasian. The sample was also reused in another study, on T cells expressing NK-cell markers.

The source is a woman younger than 30 in good health. The material sequenced was PBMCs.

The CDR3 here is CASSYIRGTQYF. Written as DNA, the CDR3 is TGTGCCAGCAGTTATATACGTGGGACCCAGTACTTC. The chain is built from TRBV6-5 and TRBJ2-5; D not resolved. The CDR3 has 12 amino acids. Germline values: CDR1 MNHEY, CDR2 SVGAGI. Trimming took off 3 bases at V and 7 bases at J, with 9 bases between the two ends.